The source of this T cell receptor beta chain is a study of identical twins. Study outcomes and limitations: Insertion counts were lower in abundant cord blood beta clonotypes, a trend that memory repertoires did not show.

Unique molecular identifiers were in the cDNA, with template-switch universal primer binding. TCRdb redid the calling of the 5' RACE reads with MiXCR, one entry per CDR3 protein. The sample contains hundreds of thousands of distinct CDR3 sequences, around 7% of which appear only once. A remark on this clonotype: Its antigen is still unknown.

The sample was also reused in another study, on yellow fever vaccine responses in identical twins.

The clonotype was recovered from a woman aged 18-30 years in good health. Specimen: memory (CD45RO+) T cells sorted from blood.

The chain's CDR3 is CASGPSPSSMEQFF. The DNA of the CDR3 is TGTGCTAGTGGTCCCAGCCCCAGTTCGATGGAGCAGTTCTTC. The chain joins TRBV12-5 to TRBJ2-1; D not resolved. The CDR3 sequence is 14 residues long. The germline gives CDR1 LGHNT, CDR2 FRNRAP. Between the trimmed V and J ends, which lost 5 bases and 10 bases, there was a span of 18 bases.